This TCR beta chain was recorded in a study of patients and donors after allogeneic stem cell transplantation. TCRdb used MiXCR to reprocess the RT-PCR reads, holding one entry per CDR3 protein. The sample lists tens of thousands of distinct CDR3 sequences, about a quarter occurring once. This CDR3 has 17 amino acids. Per germline, CDR1 MNHEY and CDR2 SVGEGT. Trimming took 2 bases from V and 9 from J, leaving 20 bases between them. The genes are TRBV6-2 or TRBV6-3 and TRBJ2-6; possible D gene TRBD2, 6 bases. The sequenced sample consisted of blood, either unsorted or a sorted T cell fraction (not recorded which). The TCR comes from a human donor who was either an allogeneic HSCT recipient or a stem cell or donor lymphocyte infusion donor (not recorded which). It is not recorded whose cells these are; they may come from a transplant donor. Written as DNA, the CDR3 is TGTGCCAGCAGTTACGCCGTTACTGGGGACTCCTACAACGTCCTGACTTTC. The encoded protein is CASSYAVTGDSYNVLTF.